This T cell receptor (beta chain) comes out of a study of blood T cell repertoires in COVID-19. The germline V gene has CDR1 LNHDA and CDR2 SQIVND (reference sequence). The V segment lost 3 bases and the J segment 6 bases; nucleotides outside the gene matches: 13. This CDR3 region has 17 residues. Generated by immunoSEQ multiplex PCR, the TCRdb table keeps only in-frame clones and is missing some. The table lists about 200,000 clones, around 90% of them singletons. The sequencing sample was made of peripheral blood. The TCR originated in a man in his forties or fifties with acute or convalescent COVID-19. The rearrangement links TRBV19 to TRBJ2-2, with 7 bases that match TRBD1. The CDR3 DNA is TGTGCCAGTAGTATCCCCCCTAGGGGGCATTTCGCCGGGGAGCTGTTTTTT. It is translated as CASSIPPRGHFAGELFF.